The clone carrying this TCR beta chain was seen more than once but under ten times. An end of the junction differs from the germline gene, which may be a read error. Study processing details: Amplified reference gene primers provided the basis for estimating nucleated cell counts. Assay: immunoSEQ multiplex PCR; the TCRdb copy retains only in-frame clones and omits some. V and J calls plus clone size are reproduced from that table; the DNA served to infer D and trimming. The data show around 56,000 clones, with over 75% seen just once and more than 15% held by the top ten. The entry originates in a study of blood T cell repertoires in COVID-19. Study-level background: The United States, Italy and Spain provided the acute and convalescent COVID-19 samples.

The CDR3 covers 13 residues. The specimen sequenced was peripheral blood. The V gene is TRBV12-3 or TRBV12-4, the J gene TRBJ2-2; D unclear. This clonotype was obtained from a man older than 75 with acute or convalescent COVID-19. The CDR3 coding sequence is TGTGGCAGCCACTACGAGGTTACCGGGGAGCTGTTTTTT. It translates to CGSHYEVTGELFF.